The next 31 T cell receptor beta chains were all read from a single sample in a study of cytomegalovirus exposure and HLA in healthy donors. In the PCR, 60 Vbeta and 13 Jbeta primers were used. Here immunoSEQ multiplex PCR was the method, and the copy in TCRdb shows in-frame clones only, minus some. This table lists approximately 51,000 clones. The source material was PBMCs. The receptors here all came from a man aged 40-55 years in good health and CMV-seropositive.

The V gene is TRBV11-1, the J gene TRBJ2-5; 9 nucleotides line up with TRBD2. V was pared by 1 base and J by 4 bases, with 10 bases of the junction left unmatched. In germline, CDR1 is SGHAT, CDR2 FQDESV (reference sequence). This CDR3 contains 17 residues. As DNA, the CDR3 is TGTGCCAGCAGCTTAGTGGATAGCGGGAGATTCCCAGAGACCCAGTACTTC. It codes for CASSLVDSGRFPETQYF.

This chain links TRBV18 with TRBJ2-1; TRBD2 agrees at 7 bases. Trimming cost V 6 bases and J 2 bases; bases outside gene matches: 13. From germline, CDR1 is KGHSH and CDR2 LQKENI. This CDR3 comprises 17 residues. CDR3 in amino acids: CASSPKLGTKTYNEQFF. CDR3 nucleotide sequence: TGTGCCAGCTCCCCCAAACTTGGGACTAAAACCTACAATGAGCAGTTCTTC.

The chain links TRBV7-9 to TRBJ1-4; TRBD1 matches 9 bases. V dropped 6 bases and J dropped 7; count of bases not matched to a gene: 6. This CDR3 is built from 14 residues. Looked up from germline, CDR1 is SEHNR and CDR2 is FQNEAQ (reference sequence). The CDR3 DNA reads TGTGCCAGCAGACCGACAGGGGGGGCTGAAAAACTGTTTTTT. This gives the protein CASRPTGGAEKLFF. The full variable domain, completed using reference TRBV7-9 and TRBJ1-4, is DTGVSQNPRHKITKRGQNVTFRCDPISEHNRLYWYRQTLGQGPEFLTYFQNEAQLEKSRLLSDRFSAERPKGSFSTLEIQRTEQGDSAMYLCASRPTGGAEKLFFGSGTQLSVL.

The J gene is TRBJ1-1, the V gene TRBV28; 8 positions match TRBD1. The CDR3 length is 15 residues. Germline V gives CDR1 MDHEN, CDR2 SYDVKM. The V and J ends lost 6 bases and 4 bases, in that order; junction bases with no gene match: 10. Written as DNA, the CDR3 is TGTGCCAGCAGATTAGACAGGGGCTTGAGCACTGAAGCTTTCTTT. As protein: CASRLDRGLSTEAFF.

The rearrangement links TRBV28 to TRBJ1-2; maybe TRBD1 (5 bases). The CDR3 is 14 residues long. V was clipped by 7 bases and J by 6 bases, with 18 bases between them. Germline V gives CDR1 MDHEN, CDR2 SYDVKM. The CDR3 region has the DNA TGTGCCAGCAACGCCCCGCAGGGCCCCCATGGCTACACCTTC. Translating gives CASNAPQGPHGYTF.

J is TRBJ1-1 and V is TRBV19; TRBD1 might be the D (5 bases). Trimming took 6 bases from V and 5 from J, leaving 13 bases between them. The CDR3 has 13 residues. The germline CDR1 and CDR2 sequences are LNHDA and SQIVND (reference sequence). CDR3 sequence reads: CASRGPGETEAFF. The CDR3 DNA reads TGTGCCAGTAGGGGACCGGGGGAGACTGAAGCTTTCTTT.

The CDR3 nucleotides are TGTGCCAGCAGCCCTCTACCACAGGGTAAAGGAAACACCATATATTTT. It is translated as CASSPLPQGKGNTIYF. J is TRBJ1-3 and V is TRBV7-8; D is perhaps TRBD1 (6 bases). V gave up 5 bases and J gave up 4 bases, with 18 bases separating them. The CDR3 loop spans 16 amino acids. CDR1 and CDR2 (germline): SGHVS, FQNEAQ.

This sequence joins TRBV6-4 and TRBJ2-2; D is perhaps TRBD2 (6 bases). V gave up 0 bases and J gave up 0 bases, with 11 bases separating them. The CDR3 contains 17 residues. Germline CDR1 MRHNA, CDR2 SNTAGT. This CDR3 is CASSDSNAGTNTGELFF. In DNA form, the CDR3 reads TGTGCCAGCAGTGACTCGAACGCGGGAACGAACACCGGGGAGCTGTTTTTT.

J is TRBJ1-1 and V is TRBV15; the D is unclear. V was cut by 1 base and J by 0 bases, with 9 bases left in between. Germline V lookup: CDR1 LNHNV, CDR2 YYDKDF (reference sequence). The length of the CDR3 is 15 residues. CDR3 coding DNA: TGTGCCACCAGCAGAGTGGAGGGAATGAACACTGAAGCTTTCTTT. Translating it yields CATSRVEGMNTEAFF.

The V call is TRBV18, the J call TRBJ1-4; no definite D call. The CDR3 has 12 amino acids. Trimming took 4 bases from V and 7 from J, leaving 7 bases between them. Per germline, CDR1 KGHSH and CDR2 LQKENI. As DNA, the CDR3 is TGTGCCAGCTCACGGGGAGCTGAAAAACTGTTTTTT. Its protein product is CASSRGAEKLFF.

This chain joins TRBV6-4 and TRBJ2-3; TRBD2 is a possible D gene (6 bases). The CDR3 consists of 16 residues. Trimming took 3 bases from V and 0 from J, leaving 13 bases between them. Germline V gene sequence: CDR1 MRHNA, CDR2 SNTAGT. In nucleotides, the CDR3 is TGTGCCAGCAGTGAGGTAAACGGGGGAAGCACAGATACGCAGTATTTT. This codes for CASSEVNGGSTDTQYF.

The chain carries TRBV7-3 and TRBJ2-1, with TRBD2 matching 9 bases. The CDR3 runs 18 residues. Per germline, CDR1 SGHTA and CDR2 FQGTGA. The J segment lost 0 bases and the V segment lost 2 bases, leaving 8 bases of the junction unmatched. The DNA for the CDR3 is TGTGCCAGCAGCTTAGGCGCGGGAGGGCCCAACTCCTACAATGAGCAGTTCTTC. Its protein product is CASSLGAGGPNSYNEQFF.

CDR3 loop: CASSNDRVNTEAFF. The CDR3 DNA sequence: TGTGCCAGCAGCAACGACAGGGTGAACACTGAAGCTTTCTTT. V is TRBV5-5 and J is TRBJ1-1; 7 bases line up with TRBD1. V shed 4 bases, J shed 0 bases, and the junction held 3 bases outside the gene matches. Germline CDR1 SGHKS, CDR2 YYEKEE (reference sequence). This CDR3 spans 14 amino acids.

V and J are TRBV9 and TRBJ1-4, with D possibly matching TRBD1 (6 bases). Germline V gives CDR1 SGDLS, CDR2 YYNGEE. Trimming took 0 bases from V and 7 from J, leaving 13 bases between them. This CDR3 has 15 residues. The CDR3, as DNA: TGTGCCAGCAGCGTAGGATTACAGGGAAGTGAAAAACTGTTTTTT. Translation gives CASSVGLQGSEKLFF.

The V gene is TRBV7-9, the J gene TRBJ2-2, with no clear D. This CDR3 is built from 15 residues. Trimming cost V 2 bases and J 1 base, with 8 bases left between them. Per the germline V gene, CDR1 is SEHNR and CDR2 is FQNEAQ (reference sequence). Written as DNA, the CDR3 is TGTGCCAGCAGCTTAACACAGCAGAACACCGGGGAGCTGTTTTTT. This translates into CASSLTQQNTGELFF.

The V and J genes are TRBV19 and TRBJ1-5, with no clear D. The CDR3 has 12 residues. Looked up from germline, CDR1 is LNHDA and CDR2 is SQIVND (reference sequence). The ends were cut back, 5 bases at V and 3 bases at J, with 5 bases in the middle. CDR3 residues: CASSPVNQPQHF. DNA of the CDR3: TGTGCCAGTAGTCCAGTCAATCAGCCCCAGCATTTT. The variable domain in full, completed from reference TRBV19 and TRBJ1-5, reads DGGITQSPKYLFRKEGQNVTLSCEQNLNHDAMYWYRQDPGQGLRLIYYSQIVNDFQKGDIAEGYSVSREKKESFPLTVTSAQKNPTAFYLCASSPVNQPQHFGDGTRLSIL.

CDR3 region: CASSQDSGGADTQYF. The CDR3 nucleotides are TGTGCCAGCAGCCAAGATAGCGGGGGGGCAGATACGCAGTATTTT. V and J are TRBV4-2 and TRBJ2-3; TRBD2 agrees at 11 bases. V dropped 0 bases and J dropped 4; count of bases not matched to a gene: 0. CDR1 is LGHNA, CDR2 YNFKEQ, per germline. The CDR3 has 15 residues.

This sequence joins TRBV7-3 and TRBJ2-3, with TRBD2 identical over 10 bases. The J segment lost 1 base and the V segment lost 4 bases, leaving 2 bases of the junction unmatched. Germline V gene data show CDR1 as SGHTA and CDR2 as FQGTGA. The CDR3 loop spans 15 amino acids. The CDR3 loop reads CASSSGTSGTDTQYF. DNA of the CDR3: TGTGCCAGCAGCTCAGGGACTAGCGGCACAGATACGCAGTATTTT.

CDR3 sequence (DNA): TGTGCCAGCAGTTCGGGACTAGGGTCCTACGAGCAGTACTTC. Protein product: CASSSGLGSYEQYF. The chain links TRBV27 to TRBJ2-7, with 8 bases lining up with TRBD2. Germline CDR1 is MNHEY and CDR2 is SMNVEV (reference sequence). The trim removed 4 bases at V and 1 base at J, leaving 3 bases unmatched. The CDR3 runs to 14 residues.

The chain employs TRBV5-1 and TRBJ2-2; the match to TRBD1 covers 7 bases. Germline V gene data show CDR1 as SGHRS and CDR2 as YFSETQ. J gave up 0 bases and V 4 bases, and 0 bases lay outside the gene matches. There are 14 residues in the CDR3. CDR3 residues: CASSGTANTGELFF. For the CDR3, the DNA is TGCGCCAGCAGCGGGACAGCGAACACCGGGGAGCTGTTTTTT.

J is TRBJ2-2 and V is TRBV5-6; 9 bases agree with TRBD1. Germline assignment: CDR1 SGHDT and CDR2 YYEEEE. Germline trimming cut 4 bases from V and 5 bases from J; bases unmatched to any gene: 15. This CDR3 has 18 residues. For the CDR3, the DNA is TGTGCCAGCAGCGGGGGCGGAAACAGGGGGCGCCGAACCGGGGAGCTGTTTTTT. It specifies CASSGGGNRGRRTGELFF. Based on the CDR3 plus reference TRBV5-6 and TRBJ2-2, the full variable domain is DAGVTQSPTHLIKTRGQQVTLRCSPKSGHDTVSWYQQALGQGPQFIFQYYEEEERQRGNFPDRFSGHQFPNYSSELNVNALLLGDSALYLCASSGGGNRGRRTGELFFGEGSRLTVL.

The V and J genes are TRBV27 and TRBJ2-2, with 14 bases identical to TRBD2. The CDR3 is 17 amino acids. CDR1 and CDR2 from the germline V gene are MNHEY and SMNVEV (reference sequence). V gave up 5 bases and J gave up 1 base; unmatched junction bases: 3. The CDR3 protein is CASSLGTSGGNTGELFF. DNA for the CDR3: TGTGCCAGCAGTCTCGGGACTAGCGGGGGGAACACCGGGGAGCTGTTTTTT.

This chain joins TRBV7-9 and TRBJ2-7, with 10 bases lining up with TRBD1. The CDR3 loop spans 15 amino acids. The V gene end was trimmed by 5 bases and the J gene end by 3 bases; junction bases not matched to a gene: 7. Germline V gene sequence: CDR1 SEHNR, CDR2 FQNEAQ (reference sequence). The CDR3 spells CASSQDRDRGYEQYF. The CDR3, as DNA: TGTGCCAGCAGCCAAGACCGGGACAGGGGCTACGAGCAGTACTTC.

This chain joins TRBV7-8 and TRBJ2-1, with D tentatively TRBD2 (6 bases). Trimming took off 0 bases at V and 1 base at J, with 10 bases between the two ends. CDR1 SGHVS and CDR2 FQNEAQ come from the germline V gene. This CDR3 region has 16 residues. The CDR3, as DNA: TGTGCCAGCAGCTTAGCGGGAGGCGAGTCCTACAATGAGCAGTTCTTC. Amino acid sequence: CASSLAGGESYNEQFF.

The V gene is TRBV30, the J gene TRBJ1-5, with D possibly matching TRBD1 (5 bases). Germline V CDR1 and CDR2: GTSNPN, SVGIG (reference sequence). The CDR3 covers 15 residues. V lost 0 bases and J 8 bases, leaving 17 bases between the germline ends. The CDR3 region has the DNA TGTGCCTGGAGTGTACAAGGGACTCGCGGCAAGCCCCAGCATTTT. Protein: CAWSVQGTRGKPQHF.

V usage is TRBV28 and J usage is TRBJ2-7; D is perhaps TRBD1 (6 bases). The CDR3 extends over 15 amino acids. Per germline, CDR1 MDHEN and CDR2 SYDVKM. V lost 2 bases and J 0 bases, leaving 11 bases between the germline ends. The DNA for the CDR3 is TGTGCCAGCAGTTTAGCAGGGGCCAGCTCCTACGAGCAGTACTTC. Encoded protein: CASSLAGASSYEQYF.

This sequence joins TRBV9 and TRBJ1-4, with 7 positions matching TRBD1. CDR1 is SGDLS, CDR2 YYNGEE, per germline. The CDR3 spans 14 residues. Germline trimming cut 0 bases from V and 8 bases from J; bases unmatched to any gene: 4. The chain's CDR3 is CASSVDRGNEKLFF. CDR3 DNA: TGTGCCAGCAGCGTAGACAGGGGAAACGAAAAACTGTTTTTT. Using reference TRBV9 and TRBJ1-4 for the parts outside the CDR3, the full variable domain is DSGVTQTPKHLITATGQRVTLRCSPRSGDLSVYWYQQSLDQGLQFLIQYYNGEERAKGNILERFSAQQFPDLHSELNLSSLELGDSALYFCASSVDRGNEKLFFGSGTQLSVL.

CDR3 in DNA: TGTGCCAGCAGTGTGGGACAGGGCCATACGCAGTATTTT. Its translation: CASSVGQGHTQYF. J is TRBJ2-3 and V is TRBV6-4; 9 bases align to TRBD1. The CDR3 loop spans 13 amino acids. Germline V gene data show CDR1 as MRHNA and CDR2 as SNTAGT. V was clipped by 4 bases and J by 7 bases; unmatched bases: 3.

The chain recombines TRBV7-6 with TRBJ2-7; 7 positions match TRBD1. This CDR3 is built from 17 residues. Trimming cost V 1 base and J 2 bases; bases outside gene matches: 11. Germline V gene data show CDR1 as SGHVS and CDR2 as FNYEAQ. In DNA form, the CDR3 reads TGTGCCAGCAGCTTAGGGGGTATACAGGGGACCCCCTACGAGCAGTACTTC. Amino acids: CASSLGGIQGTPYEQYF.

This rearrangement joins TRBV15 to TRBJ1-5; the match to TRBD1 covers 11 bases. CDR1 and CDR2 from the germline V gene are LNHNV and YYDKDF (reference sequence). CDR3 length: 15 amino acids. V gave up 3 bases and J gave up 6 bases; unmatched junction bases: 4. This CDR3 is CATSRDRGLSQPQHF. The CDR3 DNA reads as TGTGCCACCAGCAGGGACAGGGGGCTCAGTCAGCCCCAGCATTTT.

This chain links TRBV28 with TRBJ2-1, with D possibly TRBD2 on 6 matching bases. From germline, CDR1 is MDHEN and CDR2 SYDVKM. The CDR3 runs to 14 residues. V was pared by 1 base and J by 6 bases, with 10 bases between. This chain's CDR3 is CASSLFRDFNEQFF. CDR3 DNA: TGTGCCAGCAGTTTATTCAGGGACTTCAATGAGCAGTTCTTC.